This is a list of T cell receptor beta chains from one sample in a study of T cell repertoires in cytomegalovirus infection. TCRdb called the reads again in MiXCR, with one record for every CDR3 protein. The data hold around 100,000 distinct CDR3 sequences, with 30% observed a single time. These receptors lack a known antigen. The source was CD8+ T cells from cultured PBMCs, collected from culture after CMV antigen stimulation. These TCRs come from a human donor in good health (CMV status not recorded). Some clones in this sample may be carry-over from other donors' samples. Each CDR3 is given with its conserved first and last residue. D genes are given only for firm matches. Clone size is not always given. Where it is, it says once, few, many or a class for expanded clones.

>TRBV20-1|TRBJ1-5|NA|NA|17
TGCAGTGCTAGAAGTCAGGGGTTTGGATCAAGCAATCAGCCCCAGCATTTT
CSARSQGFGSSNQPQHF
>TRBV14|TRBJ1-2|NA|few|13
TGTGCCAGCAGCCAAGATCTAGGGGGACGCTACACCTTC
CASSQDLGGRYTF
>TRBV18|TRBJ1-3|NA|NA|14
TGTGCCAGCTCACTGGACCCTCCTGGAAACACCATATATTTT
CASSLDPPGNTIYF
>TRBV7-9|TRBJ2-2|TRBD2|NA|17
TGTGCCAGCAGCGGACGACTAGCGGGGGATTACACCGGGGAGCTGTTTTTT
CASSGRLAGDYTGELFF
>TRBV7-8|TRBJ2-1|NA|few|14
TGTGCCAGCAGCTTACCCAGCGCCAAGGGGGAGCAGTTCTTC
CASSLPSAKGEQFF
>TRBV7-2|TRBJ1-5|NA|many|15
TGTGCCAGCAGCTGGGACCCGAGCCCTAGTCAGCCCCAGCATTTT
CASSWDPSPSQPQHF
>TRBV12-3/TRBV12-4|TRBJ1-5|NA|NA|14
TGTGCCAGCAGTTTAGATTGGAGTAATAATCCCCAGCATTTT
CASSLDWSNNPQHF
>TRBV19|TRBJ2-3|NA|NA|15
TGTGCCAGTAGGATCTGGGGGGCTAGCACAGATACGCAGTATTTT
CASRIWGASTDTQYF
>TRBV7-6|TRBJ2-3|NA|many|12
TGTGCCAGCAGCTTAGCGGCAGATACGCAGTATTTT
CASSLAADTQYF
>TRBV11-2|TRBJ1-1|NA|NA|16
TGTGCCAGCAGCTTAGTGTTAGGACACCCGAACACTGAAGCTTTCTTT
CASSLVLGHPNTEAFF
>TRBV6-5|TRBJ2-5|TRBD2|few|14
TGTGCCAGCAGTACTCTAGCGGGGGGAGAGACCCAGTACTTC
CASSTLAGGETQYF
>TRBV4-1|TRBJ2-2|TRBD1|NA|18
TGCGCCAGCAGCCAAAGAGGGACAGGCTTCGCGAACACCGGGGAGCTGTTTTTT
CASSQRGTGFANTGELFF
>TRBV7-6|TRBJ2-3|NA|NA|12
TGTGCCAGCAGTCCCAGGGCGGATACGCAGTATTTT
CASSPRADTQYF
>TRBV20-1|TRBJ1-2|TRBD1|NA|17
TGCAGTGCTAGAGTGGCGGTACAGGACAGGGAGAGAGTTGGCTACACCTTC
CSARVAVQDRERVGYTF
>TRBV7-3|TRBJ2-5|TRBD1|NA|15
TGTGCCAGCAGCTTAATGGGACAGGGGACCCCCTCCCAGTACTTC
CASSLMGQGTPSQYF
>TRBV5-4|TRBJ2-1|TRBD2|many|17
TGTGCCAGCAGCCCGTCCAGAGGGCGGGGGGAATACAATGAGCAGTTCTTC
CASSPSRGRGEYNEQFF
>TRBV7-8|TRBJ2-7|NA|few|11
TGTGCCAGCAGTGAGGGATACGAGCAGTACTTC
CASSEGYEQYF
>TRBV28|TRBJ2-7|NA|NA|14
TGTGCCAGCAGATTTGAAAGTGGCAGATACGAGCAGTACTTC
CASRFESGRYEQYF
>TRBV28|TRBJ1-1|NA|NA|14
TGTGCCAGCACCCCGGGGGGGGGCTACACTGAAGCTTTCTTT
CASTPGGGYTEAFF
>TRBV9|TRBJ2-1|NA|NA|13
TGTGCCAGCAGCGTAGTGGGGAAAGAGGAGCAGTTCTTC
CASSVVGKEEQFF
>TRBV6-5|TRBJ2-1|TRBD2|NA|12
TGTGCCAGCACGGGGGGATACAATGAGCAGTTCTTC
CASTGGYNEQFF
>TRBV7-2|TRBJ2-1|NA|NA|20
NA
CASSPGGPNEQFFGPGTRLF
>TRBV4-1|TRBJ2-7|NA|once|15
TGCGCCAGCAGCGGCGAGACATTTAGCTCCTACGAGCAGTACTTC
CASSGETFSSYEQYF
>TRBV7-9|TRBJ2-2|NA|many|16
TGTGCCAGCAGCCCGAGGGGGACGGGGAACACCGGGGAGCTGTTTTTT
CASSPRGTGNTGELFF
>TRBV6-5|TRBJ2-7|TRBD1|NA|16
TGTGCCAGCAGTTACGCAACAGGGGATAGCTCCTACGAGCAGTACTTC
CASSYATGDSSYEQYF
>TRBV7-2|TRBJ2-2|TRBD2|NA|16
TGTGCCAGCAGTCCACAGCGGGGGATTATTCCGCGGGAGCTGTTTTTT
CASSPQRGIIPRELFF
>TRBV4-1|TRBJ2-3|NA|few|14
TGCGCCAGCAGCCAAGATCGGTTTGCTGATACGCAGTATTTT
CASSQDRFADTQYF
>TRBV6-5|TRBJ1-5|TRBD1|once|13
TGTGCCAGCAGTACAGGGGGAAGTCAGCCCCAGCATTTT
CASSTGGSQPQHF
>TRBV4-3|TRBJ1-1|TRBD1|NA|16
TGCGCCAGCAGCCAAGAGAGGGGGCCGGCGTACACTGAAGCTTTCTTT
CASSQERGPAYTEAFF
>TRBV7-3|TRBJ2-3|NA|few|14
TGTGCCAGCAGCTTAACAGGCTCAGCAGATACGCAGTATTTT
CASSLTGSADTQYF
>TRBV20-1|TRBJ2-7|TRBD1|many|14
TGCAGTGCTAGTCGGACAGGGAGCTCCTACGAGCAGTACTTC
CSASRTGSSYEQYF
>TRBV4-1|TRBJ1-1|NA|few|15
TGCGCCAGCAGCCAGAGACGTCCGTCGAACACTGAAGCTTTCTTT
CASSQRRPSNTEAFF
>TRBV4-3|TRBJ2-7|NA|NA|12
TGCGCCAGCAGCCGAGGCGGTCTACCGCAGTACTTC
CASSRGGLPQYF
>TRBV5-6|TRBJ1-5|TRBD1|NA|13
TGTGCCAGCGGGACAGGAGGGAATCAGCCCCAGCATTTT
CASGTGGNQPQHF
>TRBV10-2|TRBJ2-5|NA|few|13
TGCGCCAGCAGTGAGCTGGACCAAGAGACCCAGTACTTC
CASSELDQETQYF
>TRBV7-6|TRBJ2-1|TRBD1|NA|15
TGTGCCAGCAGTCGTACCGGGACAGGGGAGGATGAGCAGTTCTTC
CASSRTGTGEDEQFF
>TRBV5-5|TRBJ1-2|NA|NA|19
TGTGCCAGCAGCTTGGTTGTCCTCCCAGTGGGGGGGGCCAATCGTGGCTACACCTTC
CASSLVVLPVGGANRGYTF
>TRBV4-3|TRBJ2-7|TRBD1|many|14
TGCGCCAGCAGCCAGGTTACAGGGGACTACGAGCAGTACTTC
CASSQVTGDYEQYF